This T cell receptor beta chain derives from a study of CD8+ T cells in alopecia areata. Across the study: Patients in the treated group were given tofacitinib by mouth, 5 to 10 mg twice a day. Tofacitinib ran for 6 to 18 months before 6 months off drug. Broader study findings: Lesional scalp, notably in alopecia totalis/universalis, had clonality above that of normal scalp.

The CDR3 length is 14 residues. The ends were cut back, 4 bases at V and 2 bases at J, with 14 bases in the middle. Germline V CDR1 and CDR2: GTSNPN, SVGIG (reference sequence). Researchers took lesional scalp punch biopsies and peripheral blood from people who were alopecia areata patients. It was cDNA, reverse transcribed from extracted RNA, that served as the sequencing template. Produced via immunoSEQ multiplex PCR; TCRdb's table is partial and in-frame only. The table includes around 250,000 clones, under 80% detected once. Concerning this clone: Antigen: not known.

Sequencing used CD4+ T cells sorted from blood, obtained at week 0. The V call is TRBV30, the J call TRBJ1-1; no reliable D call. This clonotype originated in a human donor with alopecia areata. CDR3 DNA sequence: TGTGCCTGGACACCCGAGCAAAAAAACACTGAAGCTTTCTTT. Amino acids: CAWTPEQKNTEAFF.